This T cell receptor beta chain was captured by sequencing in a study of cytomegalovirus exposure and HLA in healthy donors (dated by TCRdb to 2016 to 2017). In terms of the full investigation: According to an earlier analysis of a few hundred of the donors, about 179 million T cells yielded 117 million unique TCR beta sequences and 276 Gb of sequence data. Roughly 300 gigabases of sequencing data and around 85 million unique TCR sequences made up an early release that covered several hundred HLA-typed donors. A later analysis re-examined previously published TCR beta repertoires from about 700 donors and added high-resolution HLA genotyping to investigate patterns of TCR occurrence. HLA typing covered class I and class II loci at four-digit resolution. Every repertoire in the discovery cohort had been generated on one and the same sequencing platform. The number of typed donors differed by locus: about 629-630 for A, B, C, DRB1 and DQB1; about 520 for DQA1; approximately 600 for DPA1; and some 450 for DPB1. Donor age, sex, ethnicity and CMV serostatus were compiled alongside the repertoire data. On average, roughly 240,000 unique TCR beta nucleotide sequences were sequenced per donor among some 420 genotyped donors of the cohort, with 15% to 20% of those sequences being non-productive. Among the roughly 390 genotyped donors, around 81% belonged to the genetic ancestry cluster associated with self-reported Caucasian donors. In a later genetic analysis, genome-wide SNP genotypes for about 55% of the 666 donors were used, and that subset was treated as a discovery cohort. The study aimed to test whether cataloging public T cell receptors could reveal signatures of past pathogen exposure. Roughly five DR-DQ haplotypes were handled as single units for association and clustering, since linkage in the cohort was strong. The study combined high-throughput TCR immunosequencing, statistical association of individual TCRs with disease status, and machine learning to predict cytomegalovirus infection status. In addition to the first cohort of roughly 670 subjects, a separate validation cohort of over 90 different subjects was used. The study used immunosequencing to profile the T cell repertoires of several hundred subjects and linked those repertoires to cytomegalovirus serostatus. To decide whether each TCR beta V gene segment behaved as functional or pseudogenic, an earlier analysis of approximately 600 of the donors relied on high-throughput TCR beta sequencing. The later analysis used no new phenotypic data to find candidate immune exposures, relying instead on TCR beta sequences and their occurrence across donors.

The paper's findings and limits, for the study overall: Most CMV-associated TCR beta chains appeared to be HLA-restricted in a later analysis, and the HLA associations seemed to be driven largely by CMV exposure. A further reported finding was that TCR beta sequences accurately predicted the HLA-A and HLA-B alleles for most subjects in the first cohort. According to the authors, the approach could potentially be generalized to other disease states and immunological phenotypes. A few of the identified cytomegalovirus-associated TCR beta chains were confirmed in vitro to be specific for cytomegalovirus antigens. Specific HLA alleles were associated with some 15,000 TCR beta sequences at a false discovery rate of 0.05 in a later analysis. Roughly uniform sequencing depth across donors was assumed in presence/absence analyses, although this assumption may not hold. In a later analysis, TCR association rates were found to vary across HLA loci, with the most associated TCRs seen for DRB1 alleles and the fewest for HLA-C alleles. The only immune exposure information available for the cohort was CMV serostatus. The 87-base-pair reads could not distinguish some IMGT-functional V segments, including TRBV6-2 and TRBV6-3, so those segments were excluded. A cluster of highly shared sequence variants was judged likely to be a technical artifact of the sequencing pipeline. In a later genetic analysis, fewer N-insertions in productive TCRs were reported among donors in an Asian-associated ancestry cluster than the roughly 700-donor mean. The earlier analysis of 587 of the donors excluded some 16 rarely observed V segments, including chromosome 9 orphons, because counts were too low. Only TCR beta chains were sequenced in this cohort, and the absence of alpha or paired-chain data limited detectable features. Cytomegalovirus status was reported to be diagnosed by the classifier with high specificity and sensitivity in both the original and validation cohorts. Linkage disequilibrium might explain the correlated functional status among segregating V segments, but an unknown experimental factor could not be ruled out. Assigning TCR associations to individual alleles was difficult when HLA alleles, especially DR and DQ, strongly co-occurred. Most TCR sequences were observed very rarely across donors, whereas some public TCRs were present in many individuals. In an earlier analysis of around 500 of the donors, most TCR beta V segments appeared in productive rearrangements about 87% or about 30% of the time, broadly matching IMGT annotations. In the study, approximately 160 TCR beta chains were listed as associated with cytomegalovirus. A later analysis found that HLA-associated TCR beta chains were more clonally expanded and had lower generation probabilities than equally common non-associated chains. In a later genetic analysis, a missense DCLRE1C variant was associated with V-gene and J-gene trimming of TCR beta chains, and the association was replicated in an independent cohort. According to a later analysis, parvovirus B19, influenza, CMV and Epstein-Barr virus appeared linked to several top co-occurrence clusters. Because HLA typing was missing for some donors at each locus, association tests included only the typed subset.

Libraries were constructed by the immunoSEQ multiplex PCR assay. A mixture of 60 forward primers for TCR Vbeta segments and 13 reverse primers for TCR Jbeta segments was used in the multiplex PCR. Amplification of the CDR3 region of rearranged TCR beta genes was performed with a multiplex PCR assay on genomic DNA. The Illumina HiSeq System was used to sequence the amplified TCR beta libraries as 87-base-pair reads. Concerning the study's data processing: A later analysis tallied about 77 million unique TCR beta chains across the 666 repertoires, and roughly 11 million of those chains were shared by two or more donors. A nearest-neighbor algorithm error-corrected the raw reads and collapsed the reads into unique sequences, merging closely related sequences to remove PCR and sequencing errors. V, D and J gene segments were assigned by aligning CDR3 sequences to IMGT reference sequences. For a sequence to be retained, a match of at least six nucleotides was required to both a V gene segment and a J gene segment. A rearrangement counted as productive if the CDR3 had no stop codons and remained in frame with V and J, and every other rearrangement counted as non-productive. Following IMGT convention, CDR3 was defined as the stretch from the second conserved V-encoded cysteine up to the conserved J-encoded phenylalanine. Sequences without an unambiguous match to a single V gene segment were excluded from the earlier analysis of about 630 of the donors. In an earlier analysis of 587 of the donors, a V segment was called functional when productive rearrangements were above 56.7%, and segregating when the standard deviation between donors exceeded 5%. A statistical classification framework was developed to diagnose cytomegalovirus status using the catalog of TCR beta chain sequences. V and J gene assignment, in a later analysis, came from comparing TCR nucleotide sequences with IMGT/GENE-DB human TR gene sequences. A later analysis assigned CDR3 sequences and most-parsimonious VDJ recombination scenarios with the TCRdist pipeline. A later analysis defined each TCR beta chain by its CDR3 amino acid sequence plus V-gene family, and excluded reads lacking a unique V-gene family. As a way to deal with suspected cross-contamination and a sequencing artifact, a later analysis dropped roughly 600 nucleotide sequences that were highly shared and had low generation probability. In a later analysis, a clonal expansion index for each public chain was calculated from normalized within-repertoire ranks of inferred template counts. A later analysis computed generation probabilities with a VDJ recombination model fitted to out-of-frame rearrangements, and checked the results against IGoR. In a later analysis, TCR-TCR, TCR-HLA and TCR-CMV co-occurrence was scored with hypergeometric tests, and a repertoire-size bias correction was applied to TCR pairs. A later analysis estimated false discovery rates by permuting HLA or CMV assignments 20 times. A later analysis grouped co-occurring TCRs with DBSCAN, adding TCRdist sequence similarity when clustering within HLA-allele-positive subsets. Repertoires with fewer than 30,000 or more than 120,000 public chains, plus five repertoires with anomalous nucleotide sharing, were excluded from co-occurrence clustering. The clones in this table, taken by TCRdb from immuneACCESS, are in-frame only. Not every clone is retained; where verified, under half of the shortfall comes from an unresolved V gene, and the cause of the rest is unknown. That table supplies the V and J calls and clone size; D and trimming were determined from the DNA. The sample profile shows about 150,000 clones; approximately 80% of them were found once. The ten largest clones add up to 13% to 15% of the sample.

The cohort consisted of 600 to 700 healthy bone marrow donors. At the time of sampling, all cohort members were nominally healthy, though unrecorded immune exposures were likely present. The donor tested CMV seronegative, placing the donor among the 350 or so seronegative members of the cohort. A peripheral blood sample was provided by each donor, and peripheral blood mononuclear cells were used for TCR beta sequencing. The Qiagen DNeasy Blood Extraction Kit was used to extract genomic DNA from the blood cell samples. V loses 1 base, J loses 7 bases, and the germline ends lie 11 bases apart. CDR1 is given as PRHDT and CDR2 as FYEKMQ, both from the germline V gene (reference sequence). The CDR3 goes from the cysteine to the phenylalanine over 15 residues. Only the CDR3 portion is preserved as DNA: 45 bases, with reading frame beginning at the first base. As for this clone: Its antigen specificity is not known. No per-base quality is available; no much larger clone lies one base away.

The source of this sequence is a woman in her thirties or forties in good health and CMV-seronegative. This sequence uses TRBV13 and TRBJ1-6, and perhaps TRBD1 as D gene, on 5 matching bases. The sequenced material came from PBMCs. The CDR3: CASSLAGRGNSPLHF. The DNA reads as follows: TGTGCCAGCAGCTTAGCGGGGCGGGGGAATTCACCCCTCCACTTT.